This T cell receptor (beta chain) was sequenced for a study of cytomegalovirus exposure and HLA in healthy donors. General observations from the study: The productive fraction for most TCR beta V segments was about 87% or about 30% in an earlier analysis. 16,951 TCR beta sequences were associated with HLA alleles at 0.05 false discovery rate in a later analysis.

CDR1 MDHEN and CDR2 SYDVKM come from the germline V gene. The CDR3 totals 13 residues. V was clipped by 2 bases and J by 8 bases, with 12 bases between them. When sampled, the donors appeared nominally healthy, though they likely had unrecorded immune exposures. Concerning this clone itself: What it binds is unknown.

The PCR was carried out with 60 Vbeta primers and 13 Jbeta primers. Profiled with immunoSEQ multiplex PCR; TCRdb holds only in-frame clones, not every one. Counted here are roughly 180,000 clones, approximately 81% occurring once; the ten biggest clones make up roughly 2.1%. This clonotype was obtained from a young woman in good health and CMV-seropositive. Sequenced sample: PBMCs. The rearrangement uses TRBV28 and TRBJ1-2; D is ambiguous. CDR3 sequence (DNA): TGTGCCAGCAGTTTAGCTGAGGGTCGGGGCTACACCTTC. Amino acids: CASSLAEGRGYTF.